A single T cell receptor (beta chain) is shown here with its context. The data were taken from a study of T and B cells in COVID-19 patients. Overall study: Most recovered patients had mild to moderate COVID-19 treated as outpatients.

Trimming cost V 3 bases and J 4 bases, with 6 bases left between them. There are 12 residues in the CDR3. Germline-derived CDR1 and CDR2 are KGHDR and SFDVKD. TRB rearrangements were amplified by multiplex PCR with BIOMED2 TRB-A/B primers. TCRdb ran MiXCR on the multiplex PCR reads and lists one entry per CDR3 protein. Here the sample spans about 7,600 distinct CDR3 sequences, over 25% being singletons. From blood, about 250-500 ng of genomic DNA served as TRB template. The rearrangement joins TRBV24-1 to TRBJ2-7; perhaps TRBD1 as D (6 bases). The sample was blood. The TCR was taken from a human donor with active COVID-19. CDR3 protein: CATSDRGYEQYF. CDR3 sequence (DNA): TGTGCCACCAGTGATAGGGGGTACGAGCAGTACTTC.